This TCR beta chain was captured in a study of cytomegalovirus exposure and HLA in healthy donors (dated by TCRdb to about 2017). Study-wide context: An earlier analysis of approximately 640 of the donors reported 250 to 350 Gb of sequence data and around 110 million unique TCR beta sequences from about 200 million T cells. Four to six DR-DQ haplotypes were handled as single units for association and clustering because linkage in the cohort was strong. The number of donors typed differed by locus, with roughly 620-630 for A, B, C, DRB1 and DQB1, 522 for DQA1, 600 to 610 for DPA1, and roughly 450 for DPB1. Besides the first cohort of approximately 710 subjects, a separate validation cohort made up of roughly 130 different subjects was used. Class I and class II HLA loci were covered by the typing at four-digit resolution. A later analysis re-examined previously published TCR beta repertoires from 610 or so donors and added high-resolution HLA genotyping to investigate patterns of TCR occurrence. To decide whether each TCR beta V gene segment behaved as functional or pseudogenic, an earlier analysis of approximately 590 of the donors relied on high-throughput TCR beta sequencing. The later analysis used no new phenotypic data to find candidate immune exposures, relying instead on TCR beta sequences and their occurrence across donors. Donor age, sex, ethnicity and CMV serostatus were collected together with the repertoire data. Among about 370 genotyped donors of the cohort, an average of approximately 240,000 unique TCR beta nucleotide sequences was sequenced per donor, of which roughly 17% were non-productive. An early release that covered about 640 HLA-typed donors contained approximately 300 gigabases of sequencing data and tens of millions of unique TCR sequences. In a later genetic analysis, genome-wide SNP genotypes for about 65% of the roughly 670 donors were used, and that subset was treated as a discovery cohort. Every repertoire in the discovery cohort had been generated on one and the same sequencing platform. The study was designed to test whether signatures of past pathogen exposure could be identified by cataloging public T cell receptors. The T cell repertoires of 550 to 850 subjects were profiled by immunosequencing and related to cytomegalovirus serostatus. The genetic ancestry cluster associated with self-reported Caucasian donors included 65% to 90% of the approximately 400 genotyped donors. High-throughput TCR immunosequencing, statistical association of individual TCRs with disease status, and machine learning were combined to predict cytomegalovirus infection status. General study outcomes and caveats: A later genetic analysis reported fewer N-insertions in productive TCRs among donors in an Asian-associated ancestry cluster than the roughly 700-donor mean. In both the original and validation cohorts, the classifier was reported to diagnose cytomegalovirus status with high specificity and sensitivity. Sequencing depth was assumed to be roughly uniform across donors in the presence/absence analyses, though that assumption may not hold. Compared with equally common non-associated chains, HLA-associated TCR beta chains in a later analysis were more clonally expanded and had lower generation probabilities. In the study, around 160 TCR beta chains were listed as associated with cytomegalovirus. The earlier analysis of fewer than 750 of the donors excluded fewer than 20 rarely observed V segments, including chromosome 9 orphons, because counts were too low. The authors suggested that the approach could potentially be extended to other disease states and immunological phenotypes. An earlier analysis of around 540 of the donors showed that most TCR beta V segments appeared in productive rearrangements either about 90% or about 30% of the time, which broadly matched IMGT annotations. A later analysis found that most CMV-associated TCR beta chains appeared HLA-restricted, with HLA associations seemingly driven largely by CMV exposure. Because the 87-base-pair reads could not distinguish some IMGT-functional V segments, including TRBV6-2 and TRBV6-3, those segments were excluded. Linkage disequilibrium might explain the correlated functional status among segregating V segments, but an unknown experimental factor could not be excluded. Across donors, most TCR sequences were observed very rarely, whereas some public TCRs were present in many individuals. Only TCR beta chains were sequenced in this cohort, and the absence of alpha or paired-chain data limited detectable features. A further reported finding was that TCR beta sequences accurately predicted the HLA-A and HLA-B alleles for most subjects in the first cohort. For the cohort, immune exposure information was limited to CMV serostatus. A few of the identified cytomegalovirus-associated TCR beta chains were confirmed in vitro to be specific for cytomegalovirus antigens. Strong co-occurrence of HLA alleles, especially DR and DQ, made assigning TCR associations to individual alleles difficult. An association between a missense DCLRE1C variant and V-gene and J-gene trimming of TCR beta chains was found in a later genetic analysis and replicated in an independent cohort. Because HLA typing was missing for some donors at each locus, association tests included only the typed subset. A cluster of highly shared sequence variants was judged likely to represent a technical artifact of the sequencing pipeline. A later analysis found that TCR association rates varied across HLA loci, with DRB1 alleles showing the most associated TCRs and HLA-C alleles the fewest. According to a later analysis, parvovirus B19, influenza, CMV and Epstein-Barr virus appeared linked to several top co-occurrence clusters. At a false discovery rate of 0.05, a later analysis linked around 15,000 TCR beta sequences to specific HLA alleles.

In the germline V gene, CDR1 corresponds to SGHTA and CDR2 to FQGNSA. From the cysteine up to the phenylalanine, the CDR3 has a length of 12 residues. Only the CDR3 region is kept as DNA, spanning 36 bases read in frame from base 1. Unmatched junction bases come to 6, with V trimmed by 5 bases and J by 12 bases. The cohort was made up of hundreds of healthy bone marrow donors. Cohort members were all nominally healthy when sampled, although unrecorded immune exposures were likely present. The donor tested CMV seronegative, placing the donor among the 352 seronegative members of the cohort. A peripheral blood sample was provided by each donor, and peripheral blood mononuclear cells were used for TCR beta sequencing. Genomic DNA extraction from the blood cell samples was performed with the Qiagen DNeasy Blood Extraction Kit. The library was produced with the immunoSEQ multiplex PCR assay. A mixture of 60 forward primers for TCR Vbeta segments and 13 reverse primers for TCR Jbeta segments was used in the multiplex PCR. Amplification of the CDR3 region of rearranged TCR beta genes was performed with a multiplex PCR assay on genomic DNA. The amplified TCR beta libraries were sequenced on the Illumina HiSeq System as 87-base-pair reads. The study's processing was this. Across the roughly 640 repertoires, a later analysis counted approximately 83 million unique TCR beta chains, some 11 million of which were shared by at least two donors. Raw reads were error-corrected and collapsed into unique sequences with a nearest-neighbor algorithm that merged closely related sequences to remove PCR and sequencing errors. Alignment of CDR3 sequences to IMGT reference sequences was used to assign V, D and J gene segments. For a sequence to be retained, a match of at least six nucleotides to both a V gene segment and a J gene segment was required. Rearrangements were classified as productive when the CDR3 lacked stop codons and remained in frame with V and J, and all other rearrangements were classified as non-productive. Following IMGT convention, CDR3 was defined as the stretch from the second conserved V-encoded cysteine up to the conserved J-encoded phenylalanine. In an earlier analysis of approximately 590 of the donors, sequences lacking an unambiguous match to a single V gene segment were excluded. An earlier analysis of a few hundred of the donors classified V segments as functional when productive rearrangements were above 56.7% and as segregating when the standard deviation between donors was above 5%. To diagnose cytomegalovirus status from the catalog of TCR beta chain sequences, a statistical classification framework was built. In a later analysis, V and J genes were assigned by comparing TCR nucleotide sequences against IMGT/GENE-DB human TR gene sequences. The TCRdist pipeline was used in a later analysis to assign CDR3 sequences and most-parsimonious VDJ recombination scenarios. A later analysis defined each TCR beta chain by its CDR3 amino acid sequence plus V-gene family, and excluded reads lacking a unique V-gene family. A later analysis removed roughly 590 highly shared, low-generation-probability nucleotide sequences to deal with suspected cross-contamination and a sequencing artifact. In a later analysis, a clonal expansion index for each public chain was calculated from normalized within-repertoire ranks of inferred template counts. Generation probabilities in a later analysis came from a VDJ recombination model fitted to out-of-frame rearrangements, and those results were checked against IGoR. In a later analysis, TCR-TCR, TCR-HLA and TCR-CMV co-occurrence was scored with hypergeometric tests, and a repertoire-size bias correction was applied to TCR pairs. In a later analysis, false discovery rates were estimated by permuting HLA or CMV assignments 20 times. In a later analysis, co-occurring TCRs were grouped with DBSCAN, and TCRdist sequence similarity was added when clustering was performed within HLA-allele-positive subsets. Repertoires with fewer than 30,000 or more than 120,000 public chains were left out of co-occurrence clustering, as were a handful of repertoires with anomalous nucleotide sharing. This is the immuneACCESS table as TCRdb keeps it, with only in-frame sequences that have V and J called. A part of the clones is gone; compared with another copy, unresolved V genes explain less than half, and the rest is unexplained. That table furnishes V, J and clone size, whereas the DNA furnished D and trimming. The sample table records 70,000 to 80,000 clones; roughly four fifths of these occur just once. The ten largest clones represent under 2% of the sample.

In regard to this clone: The antigen this receptor binds is unknown. Base qualities are not recorded, but no much larger clone differs from it by a single base.

The sample consisted of PBMCs. This sequence uses TRBV7-2 and TRBJ1-1; 10 of the junction bases match TRBD1. The sequence came from a young man in good health and CMV-seronegative. The CDR3 protein sequence reads: CASSRQGAGPFF. Here is the DNA: TGTGCCAGCAGCCGACAGGGGGCCGGGCCTTTCTTT.